Listed below are T cell receptor beta chains from one sample, sequenced in a study of blood T cell repertoires in COVID-19. Libraries were prepared by immunoSEQ multiplex PCR; TCRdb keeps only in-frame clonotypes and omits some of them. The data show about 64,000 clones, just over 90% seen once. Sequencing input: peripheral blood. All receptors come from a human donor in a cohort sampled during active COVID-19. Both conserved end residues are part of each CDR3. Each record gives: J gene, clone size, V gene, D gene, CDR3 DNA, CDR3 protein. D genes are given only for firm matches. For some rows the clone size is stated as once, few or many, or as a class when expanded; others skip it.

TRBJ2-7	.	TRBV11-3	.	TGTGCCAGCAGCTTAACATACGAGCAGTACTTC	CASSLTYEQYF
TRBJ2-4	.	TRBV7-2	.	TGTGCCAGCAGCTTAGGGAGGGTGGGAGGAGTTCAGTACTTC	CASSLGRVGGVQYF
TRBJ1-2	.	TRBV27	.	TGTGCCAGCAGCGAAAATACCGGGACAAGATTCTATGGCTACACCTTC	CASSENTGTRFYGYTF
TRBJ2-7	.	TRBV28	.	TGTGCCAGCAGTTCCCCCAGGGATCACGTACGGGAGCAGTACTTC	CASSSPRDHVREQYF
TRBJ2-5	once	TRBV24-1	TRBD2	TGTGCCACCAGTGAGGCGGGAGTCGGAGAGACCCAGTACTTC	CATSEAGVGETQYF
TRBJ2-7	.	TRBV6-5	.	TGTGCCAGCAGTTACATTAACAGGTACTACGAGCAGTACTTC	CASSYINRYYEQYF
TRBJ2-2	.	TRBV7-3	TRBD1	TGTGCCAGCAGCTTAGGCCACAGGGGCGGGGAGCTGTTTTTT	CASSLGHRGGELFF
TRBJ1-3	medium-sized	TRBV19	.	TGTGCCAGTAGCGACAGTATGAACTCTGGAAACACCATATATTTT	CASSDSMNSGNTIYF
TRBJ2-1	.	TRBV5-1	TRBD1	TGCGCCAGCAGCTCACAGGGGGCCGACTACAATGAGCAGTTCTTC	CASSSQGADYNEQFF
TRBJ2-1	.	TRBV7-9	.	TGTGCCAGCAGCTTGGCAGACCAAGCGGTTCACAATGAGCAGTTCTTC	CASSLADQAVHNEQFF
TRBJ2-1	.	TRBV9	.	TGTGCCAGCAGCGCCGCGGGGAGCCCCCTTGCTCAAGAGCAGTTCTTC	CASSAAGSPLAQEQFF
TRBJ2-7	.	TRBV4-3	TRBD2	TGCGCCAGCAGCCAAGGGTTGGAAGCGGGAGGATACGAGCAGTACTTC	CASSQGLEAGGYEQYF
TRBJ2-7	.	TRBV6-2/TRBV6-3	TRBD1	TGTGCCAGCAGTTCAACCGGGACAGGGAGGTACGAGCAGTACTTC	CASSSTGTGRYEQYF
TRBJ2-1	.	TRBV19	TRBD2	TGTGCCAGTAAAAGAGTGGGGACTAGCGGGAGTTGGTCCTACAATGAGCAGTTCTTC	CASKRVGTSGSWSYNEQFF
TRBJ2-5	.	TRBV11-3	.	TGTGCCAGCAGCCCCCTGGGCCTAGAGACCCAGTACTTC	CASSPLGLETQYF
TRBJ1-3	.	TRBV9	.	TGTGCCAGCAGCGCCTCAGGGGTCTCTGGAAACACCATATATTTT	CASSASGVSGNTIYF
TRBJ1-5	.	TRBV7-8	.	TGTGCCAGCAGCTTAGGGACAGGCAATCAGCCCCAGCATTTT	CASSLGTGNQPQHF
TRBJ1-1	.	TRBV23-1	.	TGCGCCAGCACCCCCGGGGGGCACCCGAACACTGAAGCTTTCTTT	CASTPGGHPNTEAFF
TRBJ1-5	.	TRBV5-5	TRBD1	TGTGCCAGCAGCTCGGGACAGGCCCCCCAGCCCCAGCATTTT	CASSSGQAPQPQHF
TRBJ2-7	.	TRBV11-2	TRBD2	TGTGCCAGCAGCCCGAGGACTAGCGGGACGGACCTACTTCGTGAGCAGTACTTC	CASSPRTSGTDLLREQYF
TRBJ2-7	.	TRBV6-5	TRBD2	TGTGCCAGCAGTCAAACAGCGGGAGGGTCCTACGAGCAGTACTTC	CASSQTAGGSYEQYF
TRBJ1-2	.	TRBV4-3	.	TGCGCCAGCAGCCAAGTCGGGGGGGCAACTAACTATGGCTACACCTTC	CASSQVGGATNYGYTF
TRBJ2-1	.	TRBV5-1	.	TGCGCCAGCAGCACTGACAGGTACTCCTACAATGAGCAGTTCTTC	CASSTDRYSYNEQFF
TRBJ2-7	.	TRBV19	.	TGTGCCAGTAGTATCGGACAGAACTCCTACGAGCAGTACTTC	CASSIGQNSYEQYF
TRBJ2-1	.	TRBV24-1	TRBD1	TGTGCCACCAGTGATCCCGGACAGGGGGAAGAGTTCTTC	CATSDPGQGEEFF
TRBJ2-5	few	TRBV7-9	.	TGTGCCAGCAGCCTAGGATGGACGACAGGCCAGGAGACCCAGTACTTC	CASSLGWTTGQETQYF
TRBJ1-4	.	TRBV12-5	.	TGTGCTAGTGGTTTAGGCAAACCCTCAGGGGTGGGGGAAAAACTGTTTTTT	CASGLGKPSGVGEKLFF
TRBJ2-2	.	TRBV24-1	.	TGTGCCACCAGTGACTACGGACAGAGAAACACCGGGGAGCTGTTTTTT	CATSDYGQRNTGELFF
TRBJ2-7	.	TRBV11-3	TRBD2	TGTGCCAGCAGCTTAGTACCTAGCGGGATGGCTAGGGAGCAGTACTTC	CASSLVPSGMAREQYF
TRBJ1-1	.	TRBV28	.	TGTGCCAGCAGTTTATGGGCCCAGTTGAACACTGAAGCTTTCTTT	CASSLWAQLNTEAFF
TRBJ2-7	once	TRBV5-1	.	TGCGCCAGCAGTGGTTCAGGGGCGGCCTACGAGCAGTACTTC	CASSGSGAAYEQYF
TRBJ2-6	.	TRBV7-6	TRBD2	TGTGCCAGCAGCCCACCTGAACCGGGAGGTGGGGCCAACGTCCTGACTTTC	CASSPPEPGGGANVLTF
TRBJ1-1	.	TRBV4-3	.	TGCGCCAGCAGCCAAGAATGGAGGGGAGGGGACACTGAAGCTTTCTTT	CASSQEWRGGDTEAFF
TRBJ1-2	few	TRBV10-3	TRBD1	TGTGCCATCAGTGAGTCGATAGGACAGGGTCGCGGCTACACCTTC	CAISESIGQGRGYTF
TRBJ1-1	.	TRBV12-3/TRBV12-4	.	TGTGCCAGCAGTTTCCTTTCCACTGAAGCTTTCTTT	CASSFLSTEAFF
TRBJ2-7	.	TRBV19	.	TGTGCCAGTAGTATAGGGTTGGGCAGACCCTACGAGCAGTACTTC	CASSIGLGRPYEQYF
TRBJ2-3	.	TRBV28	.	TGTGCCAGCACCTTGAGGAGGGCCATCACAGATACGCAGTATTTT	CASTLRRAITDTQYF
TRBJ2-1	.	TRBV3-1/TRBV3-2	TRBD2	TGTGCCAGCAGCCATGCTAGCGGGATGGGTGTTGGCCGCAATGAGCAGTTCTTC	CASSHASGMGVGRNEQFF
TRBJ2-7	few	TRBV19	TRBD2	TGTGCCAGTAGAAAAGCGGGAAGCTCCTACGAGCAGTACTTC	CASRKAGSSYEQYF
TRBJ2-1	.	TRBV7-9	.	TGTGCCAGCAGCTTAAGGCCCGACAGTTCCTACAATGAGCAGTTCTTC	CASSLRPDSSYNEQFF
TRBJ2-1	.	TRBV24-1	TRBD2	TGTGCCACCAGTGACACTAGCGGTCCCGGGGGTGAGCAGTTCTTC	CATSDTSGPGGEQFF
TRBJ2-5	.	TRBV6-2/TRBV6-3	TRBD1	TGTGCCAGCAGTTACTCCCGGGACAGGGGGTCGGCCCCATTTGATGGGACCCAGTACTTC	CASSYSRDRGSAPFDGTQYF
TRBJ1-6	.	TRBV11-2	TRBD1	TGTGCCAGCAGCGGGGGGACAGGAAATTCACCCCTCCACTTT	CASSGGTGNSPLHF
TRBJ2-1	.	TRBV2	.	TGTGCCAGCAGGGCTAGCGTTTCCTACAATGAGCAGTTCTTC	CASRASVSYNEQFF
TRBJ2-7	.	TRBV29-1	.	TGCAGCGTAGTGAAGATCCCCGGGATCTACGAGCAGTACTTC	CSVVKIPGIYEQYF
TRBJ1-6	.	TRBV6-8	.	TGTGCCAGCAGTTACTTGGGCTGGTTCGGCTCACCCCTCCACTTT	CASSYLGWFGSPLHF
TRBJ2-5	.	TRBV15	TRBD2	TGTGCCACCAGCAGACCACTAGCGGACAATCAAGAGACCCAGTACTTC	CATSRPLADNQETQYF
TRBJ1-1	.	TRBV19	.	TGTGCCAGCAGACGGGGGGGCAAGAACACTGAAGCTTTCTTT	CASRRGGKNTEAFF
TRBJ2-7	.	TRBV7-2	TRBD2	TGTGCCAGCAGCCTGAGACTAGCGGATTCACGGGGCGAGCAGTACTTC	CASSLRLADSRGEQYF
TRBJ2-7	.	TRBV5-8	.	TGTGCCAGCAGCTTAGTGCACAGGGTCTACGAGCAGTACTTC	CASSLVHRVYEQYF
TRBJ2-7	.	TRBV28	.	TGTGCCAGCAGTTTATCCCCAGGTGGGGGCGGCTACGAGCAGTACTTC	CASSLSPGGGGYEQYF
TRBJ2-1	.	TRBV19	.	TGTGCCAGTAAGAGCCTCGCGGGGAATGAGCAGTTCTTC	CASKSLAGNEQFF
TRBJ2-3	.	TRBV2	TRBD1	TGTGCCAGAATCCGACAGGGGGATACGCAGTATTTT	CARIRQGDTQYF